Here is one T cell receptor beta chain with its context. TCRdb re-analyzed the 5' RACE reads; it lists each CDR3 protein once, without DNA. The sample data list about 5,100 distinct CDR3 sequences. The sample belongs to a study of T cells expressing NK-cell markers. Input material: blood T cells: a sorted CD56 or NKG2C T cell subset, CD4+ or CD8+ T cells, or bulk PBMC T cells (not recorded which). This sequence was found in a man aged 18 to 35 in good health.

Here the CDR3 reads CASGDLMEKLFF. The rearrangement links TRBV6-5 to TRBJ1-4. Per the germline V gene, CDR1 is MNHEY and CDR2 is SVGAGI. CDR3 size: 12 residues.